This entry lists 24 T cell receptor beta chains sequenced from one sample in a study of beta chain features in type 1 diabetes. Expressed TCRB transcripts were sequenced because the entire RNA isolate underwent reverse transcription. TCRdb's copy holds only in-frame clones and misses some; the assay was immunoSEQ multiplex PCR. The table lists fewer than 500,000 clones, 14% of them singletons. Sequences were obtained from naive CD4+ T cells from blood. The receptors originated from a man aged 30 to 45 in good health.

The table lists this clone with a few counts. The CDR3 protein is CASMTLAGRQETQYF. The CDR3 nucleotides are TGTGCCAGCATGACACTAGCGGGACGGCAAGAGACCCAGTACTTC. The chain joins TRBV11-2 to TRBJ2-5, with 10 positions matching TRBD2. The CDR3 has 15 amino acids. The J segment lost 2 bases and the V segment lost 7 bases, leaving 7 bases of the junction unmatched. The V gene's germline CDR1 is SGHAT and CDR2 FQNNGV.

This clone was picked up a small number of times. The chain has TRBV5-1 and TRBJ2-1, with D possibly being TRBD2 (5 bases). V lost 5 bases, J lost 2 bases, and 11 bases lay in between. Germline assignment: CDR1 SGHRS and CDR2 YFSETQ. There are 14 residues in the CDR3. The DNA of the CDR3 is TGCGCCAGCAGTTCGCGAGGGACCTACAATGAGCAGTTCTTC. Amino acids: CASSSRGTYNEQFF.

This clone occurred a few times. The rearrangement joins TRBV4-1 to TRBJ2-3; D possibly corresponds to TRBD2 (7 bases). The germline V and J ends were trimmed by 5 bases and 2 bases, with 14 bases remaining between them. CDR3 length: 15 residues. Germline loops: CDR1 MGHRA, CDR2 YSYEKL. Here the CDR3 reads CASSARGGPTDTQYF. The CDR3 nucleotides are TGCGCCAGCAGCGCGAGGGGGGGCCCCACAGATACGCAGTATTTT.

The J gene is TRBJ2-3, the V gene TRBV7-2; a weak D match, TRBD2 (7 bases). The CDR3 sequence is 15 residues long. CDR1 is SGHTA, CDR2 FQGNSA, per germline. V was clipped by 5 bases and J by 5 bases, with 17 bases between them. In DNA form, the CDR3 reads TGTGCCAGCAGCCGACGGGCGGGGGCCGAAGATACGCAGTATTTT. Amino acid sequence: CASSRRAGAEDTQYF. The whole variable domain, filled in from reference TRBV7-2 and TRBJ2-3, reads GAGVSQSPSNKVTEKGKDVELRCDPISGHTALYWYRQSLGQGLEFLIYFQGNSAPDKSGLPSDRFSAERTGGSVSTLTIQRTQQEDSAVYLCASSRRAGAEDTQYFGPGTRLTVL.

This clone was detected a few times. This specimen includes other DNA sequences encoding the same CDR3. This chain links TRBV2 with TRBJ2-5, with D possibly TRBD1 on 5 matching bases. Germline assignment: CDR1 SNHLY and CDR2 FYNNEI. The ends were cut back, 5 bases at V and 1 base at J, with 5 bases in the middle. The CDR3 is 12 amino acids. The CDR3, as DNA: TGTGCCAGCAGTAGGGGCCAAGAGACCCAGTACTTC. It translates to CASSRGQETQYF.

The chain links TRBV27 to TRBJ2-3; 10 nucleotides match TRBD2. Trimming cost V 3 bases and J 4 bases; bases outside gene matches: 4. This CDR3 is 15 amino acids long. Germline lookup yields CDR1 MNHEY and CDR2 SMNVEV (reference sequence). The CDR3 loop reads CASSFLSGGADTQYF. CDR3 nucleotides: TGTGCCAGCAGTTTCTTGAGCGGGGGGGCAGATACGCAGTATTTT.

CDR3 coding DNA: TGTGCCATCAGTCCGGGACTAAAAGCCTCCTACGAGCAGTACGTC. This sequence encodes CAISPGLKASYEQYV. The V and J genes are TRBV10-3 and TRBJ2-7; 7 positions agree with TRBD2. CDR3 length: 15 amino acids. Looked up from germline, CDR1 is ENHRY and CDR2 is SYGVKD. Losses at the gene ends were 5 bases for V and 0 bases for J; bases not matched to a gene: 7.

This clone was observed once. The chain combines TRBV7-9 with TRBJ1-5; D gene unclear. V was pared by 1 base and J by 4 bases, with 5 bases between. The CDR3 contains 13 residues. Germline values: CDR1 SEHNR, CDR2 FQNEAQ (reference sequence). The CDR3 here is CASSLGTNQPQHF. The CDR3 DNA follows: TGTGCCAGCAGCTTAGGGACGAATCAGCCCCAGCATTTT.

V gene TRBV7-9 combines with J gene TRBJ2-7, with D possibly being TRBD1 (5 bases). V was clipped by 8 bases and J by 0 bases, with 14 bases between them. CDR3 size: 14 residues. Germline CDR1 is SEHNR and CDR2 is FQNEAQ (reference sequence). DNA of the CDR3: TGTGCCAGCTCCATGGACAAGAGCTCCTACGAGCAGTACTTC. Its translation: CASSMDKSSYEQYF.

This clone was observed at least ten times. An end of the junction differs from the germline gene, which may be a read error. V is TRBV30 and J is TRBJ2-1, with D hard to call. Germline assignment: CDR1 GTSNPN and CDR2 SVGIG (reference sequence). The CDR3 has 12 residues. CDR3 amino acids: CAWSLGTNGQFF. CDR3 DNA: TGTGCCTGGAGTCTAGGTACCAATGGGCAGTTCTTC.

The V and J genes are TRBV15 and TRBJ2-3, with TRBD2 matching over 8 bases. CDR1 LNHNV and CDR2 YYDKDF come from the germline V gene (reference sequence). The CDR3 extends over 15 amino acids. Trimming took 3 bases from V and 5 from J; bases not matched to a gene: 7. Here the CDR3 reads CATSSLAGGIDTQYF. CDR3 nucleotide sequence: TGTGCCACCAGCAGTTTGGCGGGAGGTATAGATACGCAGTATTTT.

The CDR3 DNA follows: TGTGCCAGCAGGTCCCTAGCCAAAAACATTCAGTACTTC. Encoded protein: CASRSLAKNIQYF. This rearrangement joins TRBV11-2 to TRBJ2-4; D gene ambiguous. Trimming took 6 bases from V and 0 from J, leaving 6 bases between them. This CDR3 spans 13 amino acids. Per the germline V gene, CDR1 is SGHAT and CDR2 is FQNNGV.

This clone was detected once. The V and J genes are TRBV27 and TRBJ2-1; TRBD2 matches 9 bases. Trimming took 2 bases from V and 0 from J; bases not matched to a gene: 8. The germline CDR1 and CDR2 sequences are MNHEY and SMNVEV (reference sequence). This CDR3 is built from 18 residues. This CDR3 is CASSLGREGPLSYNEQFF. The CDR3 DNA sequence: TGTGCCAGCAGTTTAGGGCGGGAGGGCCCTCTCTCCTACAATGAGCAGTTCTTC.

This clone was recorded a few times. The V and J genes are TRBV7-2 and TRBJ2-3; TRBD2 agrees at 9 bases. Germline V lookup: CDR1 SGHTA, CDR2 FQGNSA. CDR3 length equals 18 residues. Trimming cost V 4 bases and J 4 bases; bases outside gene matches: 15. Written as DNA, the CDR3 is TGTGCCAGCAGCTACCCGGAGGGCGGGGGGGCCAGCGCAGATACGCAGTATTTT. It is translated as CASSYPEGGGASADTQYF.

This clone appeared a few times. The CDR3 DNA reads as TGTGCCTCCGGACTAGCGGATCTACAGGGTACGCAGTATTTT. Translating gives CASGLADLQGTQYF. This chain uses TRBV10-3 with TRBJ2-3; TRBD2 matches 10 bases. CDR3 length: 14 residues. The ends lost 11 bases at V and 8 bases at J; junction bases unmatched: 13. CDR1 is ENHRY, CDR2 SYGVKD, per germline.

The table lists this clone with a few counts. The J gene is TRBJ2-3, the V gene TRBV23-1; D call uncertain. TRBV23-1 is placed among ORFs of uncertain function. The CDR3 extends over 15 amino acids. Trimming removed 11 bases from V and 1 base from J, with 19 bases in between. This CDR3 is CAPHAGCAGTDTQYF. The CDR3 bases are TGCGCCCCCCATGCCGGGTGTGCGGGCACAGATACGCAGTATTTT.

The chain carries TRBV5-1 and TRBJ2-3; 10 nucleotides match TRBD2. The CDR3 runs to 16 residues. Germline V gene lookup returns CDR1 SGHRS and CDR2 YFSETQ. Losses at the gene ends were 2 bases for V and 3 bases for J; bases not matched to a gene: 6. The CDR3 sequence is CASSFPGLATTDTQYF. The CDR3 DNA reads TGCGCCAGCAGCTTTCCGGGACTAGCGACGACAGATACGCAGTATTTT.

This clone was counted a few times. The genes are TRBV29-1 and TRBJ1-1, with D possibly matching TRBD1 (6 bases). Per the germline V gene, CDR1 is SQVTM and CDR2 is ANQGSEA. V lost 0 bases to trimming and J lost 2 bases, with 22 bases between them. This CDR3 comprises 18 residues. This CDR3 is CSVEDGWGAMARNTEAFF. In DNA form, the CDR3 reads TGCAGCGTTGAAGATGGGTGGGGGGCAATGGCCCGTAACACTGAAGCTTTCTTT.

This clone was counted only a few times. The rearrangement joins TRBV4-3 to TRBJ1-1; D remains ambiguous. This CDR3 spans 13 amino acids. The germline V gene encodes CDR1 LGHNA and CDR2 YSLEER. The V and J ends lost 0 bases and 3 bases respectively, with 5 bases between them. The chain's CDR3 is CASSQDWDTEAFF. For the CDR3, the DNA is TGCGCCAGCAGCCAAGATTGGGACACTGAAGCTTTCTTT.

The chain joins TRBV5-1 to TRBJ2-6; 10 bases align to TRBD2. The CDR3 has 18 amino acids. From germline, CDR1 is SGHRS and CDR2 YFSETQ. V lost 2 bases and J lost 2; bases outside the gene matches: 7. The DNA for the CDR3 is TGCGCCAGCAGCTTCCGATCTAGCGGGAGTACTGGGGCCAACGTCCTGACTTTC. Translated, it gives CASSFRSSGSTGANVLTF.

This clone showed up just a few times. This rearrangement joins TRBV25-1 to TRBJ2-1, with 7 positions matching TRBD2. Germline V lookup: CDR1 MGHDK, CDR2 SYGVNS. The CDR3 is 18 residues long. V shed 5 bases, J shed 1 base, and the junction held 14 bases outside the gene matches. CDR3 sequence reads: CASSPSAGSGRSYNEQFF. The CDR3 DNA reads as TGTGCCAGCAGTCCCTCCGCGGGTAGCGGGCGATCCTACAATGAGCAGTTCTTC. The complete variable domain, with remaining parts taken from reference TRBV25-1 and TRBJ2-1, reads EADIYQTPRYLVIGTGKKITLECSQTMGHDKMYWYQQDPGMELHLIHYSYGVNSTEKGDLSSESTVSRIRTEHFPLTLESARPSHTSQYLCASSPSAGSGRSYNEQFFGPGTRLTVL.

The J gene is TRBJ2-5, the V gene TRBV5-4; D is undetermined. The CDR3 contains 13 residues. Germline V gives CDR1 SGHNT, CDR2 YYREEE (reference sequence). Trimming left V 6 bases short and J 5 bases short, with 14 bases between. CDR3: CASTERPDETQYF. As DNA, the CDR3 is TGTGCCAGCACAGAGAGGCCAGATGAGACCCAGTACTTC.

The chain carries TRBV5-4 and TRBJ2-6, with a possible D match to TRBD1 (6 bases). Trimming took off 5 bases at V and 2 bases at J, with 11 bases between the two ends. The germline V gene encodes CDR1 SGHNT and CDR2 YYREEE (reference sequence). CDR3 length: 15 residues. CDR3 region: CASSHSGAGANVLTF. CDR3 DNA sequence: TGTGCCAGCAGTCACTCAGGGGCTGGGGCCAACGTCCTGACTTTC.

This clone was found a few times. CDR3 region: CASSPTSGSYNEQFF. In nucleotides, the CDR3 is TGTGCCAGCAGCCCCACTAGCGGGAGCTACAATGAGCAGTTCTTC. The V and J genes are TRBV7-9 and TRBJ2-1; 11 positions agree with TRBD2. The CDR3 is 15 amino acids. V shed 5 bases, J shed 3 bases, and the junction held 3 bases outside the gene matches. Germline CDR1 reads SEHNR; CDR2 reads FQNEAQ (reference sequence). Variable domain in full (rest from reference TRBV7-9 and TRBJ2-1): DTGVSQNPRHKITKRGQNVTFRCDPISEHNRLYWYRQTLGQGPEFLTYFQNEAQLEKSRLLSDRFSAERPKGSFSTLEIQRTEQGDSAMYLCASSPTSGSYNEQFFGPGTRLTVL.